Included here is one T cell receptor (beta chain) sequence, with context. The target antigen is unknown. These data belong to a study of early T cells in non-severe SARS-CoV-2 infection. Looking at the study overall: Sequencing of bulk RNA from unsorted whole blood was done, without chain pairing. Study results and limitations: The VDJdb matching leaned toward anti-spike CD8 responses and overlooked private and CD4 specificities.

Germline CDR1 DFQATT, CDR2 SNEGSKA (reference sequence). The CDR3 is 12 amino acids. V was clipped by 8 bases and J by 4 bases; unmatched bases: 5. The protocol attached unique molecular identifiers to individual cDNA molecules. In TCRdb, the 5' RACE reads were re-called with MiXCR into one record per CDR3 protein. The repertoire has 81,000 or so distinct CDR3 sequences, roughly 12% of them found once; the top ten carry around 3.6%. This TCR came from an adult who was a healthcare worker with PCR-confirmed SARS-CoV-2 infection or an uninfected control (not recorded which). V gene TRBV20-1 combines with J gene TRBJ2-3; TRBD1 matches 8 bases. The sample was whole blood. The CDR3 is CSPDRGADTQYF. The CDR3 nucleotides are TGCAGTCCAGACAGGGGCGCAGATACGCAGTATTTT.